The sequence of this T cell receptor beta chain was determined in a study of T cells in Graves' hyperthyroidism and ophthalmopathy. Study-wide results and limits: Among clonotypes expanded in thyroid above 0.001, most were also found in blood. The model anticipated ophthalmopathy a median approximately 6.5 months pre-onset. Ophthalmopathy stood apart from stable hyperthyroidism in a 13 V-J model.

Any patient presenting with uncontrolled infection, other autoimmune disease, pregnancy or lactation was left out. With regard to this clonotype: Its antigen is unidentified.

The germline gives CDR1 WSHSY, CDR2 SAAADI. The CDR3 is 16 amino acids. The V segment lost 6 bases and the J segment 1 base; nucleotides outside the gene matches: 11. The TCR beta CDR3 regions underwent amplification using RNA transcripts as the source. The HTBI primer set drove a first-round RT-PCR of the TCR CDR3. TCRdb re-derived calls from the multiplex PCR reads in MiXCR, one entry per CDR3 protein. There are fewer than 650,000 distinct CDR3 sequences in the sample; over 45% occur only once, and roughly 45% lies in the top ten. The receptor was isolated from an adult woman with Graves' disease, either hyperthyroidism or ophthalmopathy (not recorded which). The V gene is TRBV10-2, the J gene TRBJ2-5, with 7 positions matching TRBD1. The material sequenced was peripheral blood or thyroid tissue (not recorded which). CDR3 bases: TGCGCCAGCAGGGATGCTTCCGGGACAGCCCAAGAGACCCAGTACTTC. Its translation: CASRDASGTAQETQYF.